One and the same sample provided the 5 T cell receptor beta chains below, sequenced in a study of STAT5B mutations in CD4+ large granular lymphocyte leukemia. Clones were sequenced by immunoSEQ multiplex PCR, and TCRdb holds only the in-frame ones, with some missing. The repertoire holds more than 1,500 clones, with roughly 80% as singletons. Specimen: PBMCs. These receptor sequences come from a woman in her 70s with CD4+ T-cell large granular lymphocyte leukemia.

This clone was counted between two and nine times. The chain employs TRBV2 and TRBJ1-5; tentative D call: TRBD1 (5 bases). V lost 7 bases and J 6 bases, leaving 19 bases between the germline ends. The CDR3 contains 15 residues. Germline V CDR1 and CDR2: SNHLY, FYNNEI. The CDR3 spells CASTKNRGPTQPQHF. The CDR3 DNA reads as TGTGCCAGCACCAAAAACCGGGGCCCGACTCAGCCCCAGCATTTT.

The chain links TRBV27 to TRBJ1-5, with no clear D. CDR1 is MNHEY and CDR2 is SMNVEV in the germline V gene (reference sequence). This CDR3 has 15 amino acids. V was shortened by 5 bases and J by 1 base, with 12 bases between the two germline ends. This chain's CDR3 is CASSIKRASNQPQHF. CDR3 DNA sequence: TGTGCCAGCAGTATAAAGAGGGCGAGCAATCAGCCCCAGCATTTT.

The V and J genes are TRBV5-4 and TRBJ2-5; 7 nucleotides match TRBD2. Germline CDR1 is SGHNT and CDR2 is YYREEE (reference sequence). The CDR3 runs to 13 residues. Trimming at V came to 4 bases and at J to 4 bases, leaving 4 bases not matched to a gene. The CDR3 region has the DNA TGTGCCAGCAGCCCTCGCGGGGGAGAGACCCAGTACTTC. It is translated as CASSPRGGETQYF. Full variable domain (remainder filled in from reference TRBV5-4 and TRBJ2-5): ETGVTQSPTHLIKTRGQQVTLRCSSQSGHNTVSWYQQALGQGPQFIFQYYREEENGRGNFPPRFSGLQFPNYSSELNVNALELDDSALYLCASSPRGGETQYFGPGTRLLVL.

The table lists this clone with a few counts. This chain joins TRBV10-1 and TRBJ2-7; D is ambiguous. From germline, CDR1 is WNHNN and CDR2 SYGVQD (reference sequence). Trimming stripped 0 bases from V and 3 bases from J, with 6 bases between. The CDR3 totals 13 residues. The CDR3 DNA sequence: TGCGCCAGCAGTGAGTCGCAAAACTACGAGCAGTACGTC. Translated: CASSESQNYEQYV.

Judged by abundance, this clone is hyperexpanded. This CDR3 is CASSDHRGYTEAFF. CDR3 bases: TGTGCCAGCAGTGACCACAGGGGATACACTGAAGCTTTCTTT. The chain recombines TRBV25-1 with TRBJ1-1; 7 bases are shared with TRBD1. The CDR3 has 14 residues. V was pared by 3 bases and J by 3 bases, with 4 bases of the junction left unmatched. CDR1 is MGHDK, CDR2 SYGVNS, per germline. Complete variable domain (other parts from reference TRBV25-1 and TRBJ1-1): EADIYQTPRYLVIGTGKKITLECSQTMGHDKMYWYQQDPGMELHLIHYSYGVNSTEKGDLSSESTVSRIRTEHFPLTLESARPSHTSQYLCASSDHRGYTEAFFGQGTRLTVV.